This T cell receptor beta chain was retrieved from a study of T-cell memory formation after mild COVID-19 (dated by TCRdb to about 2021). In the study overall: TCR sequence clusters from the two donors were found to be largely donor specific. The cohort comprised two young, previously healthy adult volunteers, one female and one male. T-cell clones expanding and contracting after mild COVID-19 in a couple of donors were tracked by longitudinal TCRalpha and TCRbeta repertoire sequencing. Study-wide findings and limitations: Some responding clones were detected in pre-infection memory, suggesting pre-existing cross-reactive memory T cells joined the SARS-CoV-2 response. The second-wave clones that peaked on day 37 were not confirmed to be SARS-CoV-2 specific. Only two mild cases were covered in the study, and larger cohorts including severe cases with pre-infection samples were considered necessary. Contracting CD4+ clones were found mainly in CM and EM memory subsets, while CD8+ clones were enriched in EMRA. Balanced CD4/CD8 phenotypes were observed for clones contracting from day 15 to 85, whereas a bias towards CD4+ was observed for a second wave of clones expanding from day 15 to 37.

Ficoll-Paque density gradient centrifugation was used to isolate PBMCs. Only a few counts were recorded for this clonotype. The specificity of this receptor is unknown. The input lacks base qualities; no much larger clone sits a single base away. The junction carries 19 bases between V and J, which are trimmed by 4 bases and 0 bases respectively. From the cysteine up to the phenylalanine, the CDR3 has a length of 17 residues. The sequence is cut down to CDR3 DNA, 51 bases in frame from base 1. Per the germline V gene, SQVTM is the CDR1 and ANQGSEA is the CDR2. The listed sequencing device is Illumina NovaSeq 6000. cDNA libraries for TCRalpha and TCRbeta were prepared by 5'RACE using constant-segment primers, with sample barcodes and unique molecular identifiers added. RNA was extracted from every sample with Trizol reagent. The libraries were amplified in two PCR steps, and the second step added a second sample barcode and Illumina TruSeq adapters. Sequencing of the libraries was done on an Illumina NovaSeq, producing 2 x 150 bp paired-end reads. Per the source publication's procedure: With migec v1.2.7, reads were demultiplexed and then collapsed into UMI-guided consensus sequences. Using mixcr v2.1.11, UMI consensuses were aligned to TRA and TRB V and J templates and then assembled into clonotypes. Expanded or contracted clonotypes were those called significant by both edgeR and NoisET, with noise models trained on biological replicates. edgeR calls used a false discovery rate-adjusted p below 0.01 and a log2 fold-change threshold of 1. As an exploratory analysis of dynamics, max-normalized trajectories of the 1000 most abundant clonotypes were examined by PCA with hierarchical clustering. Separately sequenced CD4+ and CD8+ repertoires were used to assign the CD4 or CD8 phenotype of responding clones. TCRdb took the public reads, trimmed them with fastp at Q25, ran MiXCR for clone calling and kept in-frame beta chains. A single entry per CDR3 protein holds the most common genes and DNA from its merged rows. These V and J calls are TCRdb output, not the study's own analysis. In this sample the table shows 300,000 to 400,000 distinct CDR3 sequences, under 30% of which occur a single time. Together, the top ten hold around an eighth of the sample.

Recombination joined TRBV29-1 with TRBJ2-4; a confident D gene designation cannot be given. The sample taken for sequencing was PBMCs or a T cell subset sorted from them (not recorded which). The sequence derives from an adult woman who had mild COVID-19 (a few samples of this study predate the infection). The sample titles of this study are shuffled in the database, so cell type and time point are left out; the donor was told from shared clones. The CDR3 has the sequence CSVVGPLPLGAKNIQYF. The nucleotide sequence is given as TGCAGCGTTGTTGGCCCCCTGCCCCTGGGAGCCAAAAACATTCAGTACTTC.